The 13 T cell receptor beta chains reported below all come from one sample, sequenced in a study of blood T cell repertoires in COVID-19. Only in-frame clones appear in the TCRdb table, and some are missing; sequencing was by immunoSEQ multiplex PCR. This table holds 200,000 to 300,000 clones, about 90% found once. The specimen sequenced was peripheral blood. These receptors all stem from a woman aged 30 to 39 who had recovered from COVID-19.

The J gene is TRBJ2-6, the V gene TRBV7-2; D possibly corresponds to TRBD2 (6 bases). CDR1 is SGHTA, CDR2 FQGNSA, per germline. The CDR3 runs 14 residues. The V end lost 8 bases, the J end lost 0 bases, and 8 bases lay between the germline ends. The CDR3 DNA follows: TGTGCCAGCGGGCGGGACTCTGGGGCCAACGTCCTGACTTTC. Its translation is CASGRDSGANVLTF.

This clone was seen more than once but under ten times. The chain joins TRBV6-1 to TRBJ1-3; tentative D call: TRBD1 (6 bases). CDR3 size: 15 residues. The ends were cut back, 0 bases at V and 8 bases at J, with 14 bases in the middle. Germline loops: CDR1 MNHNS, CDR2 SASEGT. The CDR3 nucleotides are TGTGCCAGCAGTGAAGCGCGAGGGGGAGGGGACACCATATATTTT. Amino acids: CASSEARGGGDTIYF.

The chain recombines TRBV7-8 with TRBJ2-7, with 7 bases identical to TRBD1. CDR1 SGHVS and CDR2 FQNEAQ come from the germline V gene. This CDR3 comprises 15 residues. V shed 3 bases, J shed 1 base, and the junction held 6 bases outside the gene matches. This chain's CDR3 is CASSLETGTSYEQYF. CDR3 nucleotide sequence: TGTGCCAGCAGCTTGGAGACAGGGACGTCCTACGAGCAGTACTTC.

This clone appeared a few times. V is TRBV9 and J is TRBJ2-7; 9 bases align to TRBD1. Germline CDR1 is SGDLS and CDR2 is YYNGEE. The CDR3 has 14 amino acids. J lost 1 base, V lost 5 bases, and 4 bases had no gene match. CDR3 residues: CASSRTGVSYEQYF. The CDR3 coding sequence is TGTGCCAGCAGTAGGACAGGGGTATCCTACGAGCAGTACTTC.

V is TRBV21-1 and J is TRBJ2-7; the table assigns TRBD1, which was not confirmed against the DNA. TRBV21-1 is a pseudogene locus. The CDR3 contains 15 residues. CDR3 sequence (DNA): TGTGCCAGCAGCAAAGATCAGACAGGGGTGAACGAGCAGTACTTC. Translation: CASSKDQTGVNEQYF.

This clone was recorded once. V gene TRBV5-5 combines with J gene TRBJ2-7; 8 nucleotides match TRBD2. After removal of 0 bases from V and 2 bases from J, the junction contained 4 bases not matched to a gene. CDR1 is SGHKS and CDR2 is YYEKEE in the germline V gene (reference sequence). There are 15 residues in the CDR3. The DNA of the CDR3 is TGTGCCAGCAGCTTGGTCGGGACTAGTACCTACGAGCAGTACTTC. Encoded protein: CASSLVGTSTYEQYF.

This chain uses TRBV7-9 with TRBJ1-2; D not resolved. The CDR3 has 15 residues. Deletions cut 3 bases from V and 3 bases from J, with 14 bases between. Germline lookup yields CDR1 SEHNR and CDR2 FQNEAQ (reference sequence). CDR3 loop: CASSLEMVGDYGYTF. CDR3 nucleotides: TGTGCCAGCAGCTTGGAGATGGTCGGGGACTATGGCTACACCTTC.

V usage is TRBV7-9 and J usage is TRBJ2-7; weak D call: TRBD2 (6 bases). The CDR3 totals 14 residues. CDR1 and CDR2 (germline): SEHNR, FQNEAQ (reference sequence). The V gene lost 7 bases and the J gene lost 0 bases, with 13 bases spanning the gap. The CDR3 coding sequence is TGTGCCAGCAACCCGGGACTCATCTCCTACGAGCAGTACTTC. This gives the protein CASNPGLISYEQYF.

The V and J genes are TRBV11-2 and TRBJ1-4, with D hard to call. CDR1 is SGHAT, CDR2 FQNNGV, per germline. CDR3 length: 14 residues. Trimming took off 4 bases at V and 4 bases at J, with 10 bases between the two ends. For the CDR3, the DNA is TGTGCCAGCAGCTCCCGGACTGATAATGAAAAACTGTTTTTT. Its protein product is CASSSRTDNEKLFF.

This clone appeared a few times. V and J are TRBV5-1 and TRBJ2-3, with 10 positions matching TRBD1. Trimming removed 3 bases from V and 1 base from J; junction bases left unmatched: 11. The CDR3 length is 18 residues. Germline V gives CDR1 SGHRS, CDR2 YFSETQ. Here the CDR3 reads CASSSRWDRGGGTDTQYF. DNA for the CDR3: TGCGCCAGCAGCTCAAGGTGGGACAGGGGAGGCGGCACAGATACGCAGTATTTT.

V gene TRBV6-2 or TRBV6-3 combines with J gene TRBJ1-1; D is undetermined. The CDR3 is made up of 15 amino acids. Germline assignment: CDR1 MNHEY and CDR2 SVGEGT. The V and J ends lost 0 bases and 6 bases respectively, with 14 bases between them. The CDR3 DNA sequence: TGTGCCAGCAGTTACTCGAGACAAGCCATAGCTGAAGCTTTCTTT. This sequence encodes CASSYSRQAIAEAFF.

The chain recombines TRBV10-3 with TRBJ2-1; 11 bases agree with TRBD1. Germline V lookup: CDR1 ENHRY, CDR2 SYGVKD. The CDR3 totals 15 residues. V gave up 1 base and J gave up 9 bases; unmatched junction bases: 5. CDR3 in amino acids: CAISEFGTGGGEQFF. The CDR3 DNA reads as TGTGCCATCAGTGAGTTTGGGACAGGGGGAGGTGAGCAGTTCTTC.

The chain carries TRBV30 and TRBJ1-1, with a tentative D call TRBD1 (6 bases). The CDR3 contains 14 residues. CDR1 and CDR2 from the germline V gene are GTSNPN and SVGIG (reference sequence). Between the trimmed V and J ends, which lost 2 bases and 5 bases, there was a span of 15 bases. CDR3 DNA sequence: TGTGCCTGGAGTCTATTACAGGGAGGGACTGAAGCTTTCTTT. Translated: CAWSLLQGGTEAFF.